A selection of T cell receptor beta chains follows, all from one sample in a study of graft-versus-host responses after intestinal transplantation. Assay used: immunoSEQ multiplex PCR; TCRdb lists only in-frame clones, some missing. The sample lists about 43,000 clones, about 94% occurring once. Sample: PBMCs, taken approximately 360 days after intestinal transplant. These receptors all come from a human patient who received an intestinal transplant, so some T cells may come from the graft donor. CDR3s include the opening cysteine and the closing phenylalanine or tryptophan. The D gene is left open where the match is weak. Clone size is not always given. Where it is, it says once, few, many or a class for expanded clones.

TRBJ1-2 | . | TRBV2 | . | CAVDWGPSKGYGYTF | TGTGCCGTAGACTGGGGGCCCTCCAAGGGCTATGGCTACACCTTC
TRBJ2-7 | . | TRBV27 | . | CASSLDGLYEQYF | TGTGCCAGCAGCCTAGACGGTCTCTACGAGCAGTACTTC
TRBJ2-7 | . | TRBV5-4 | . | CASSLGGVSYEQYF | TGTGCCAGCAGCTTGGGGGGCGTCTCCTACGAGCAGTACTTC
TRBJ1-5 | . | TRBV7-2 | . | CASSIHGIRNQPQHF | TGTGCCAGCAGCATCCACGGGATTCGCAATCAGCCCCAGCATTTT
TRBJ2-7 | . | TRBV5-6 | TRBD1 | CASRATGGGVEQYF | TGTGCCAGCAGAGCGACAGGGGGAGGCGTAGAGCAGTACTTC
TRBJ1-2 | . | TRBV14 | TRBD1 | CASSHRQGDYGYTF | TGTGCCAGCAGCCACAGACAGGGTGACTATGGCTACACCTTC
TRBJ1-6 | . | TRBV7-3 | . | CASSLYGSSSYNSPLHF | TGTGCCAGCAGCTTATACGGCTCGAGCTCCTATAATTCACCCCTCCACTTT
TRBJ2-3 | . | TRBV7-3 | TRBD1 | CASSLTGGLGTDTQYF | TGTGCCAGCAGCTTAACAGGGGGCCTCGGCACAGATACGCAGTATTTT
TRBJ2-1 | . | TRBV10-1 | . | CASSERQSRLNEQFF | TGCGCCAGCAGTGAAAGGCAGTCGCGCCTCAATGAGCAGTTCTTC
TRBJ2-1 | . | TRBV21-1 | . | CASSTNEQFF | TGTGCCAGCAGCACGAATGAGCAGTTCTTC
TRBJ2-7 | . | TRBV6-5 | . | CASSPSDGSYEQYF | TGTGCCAGCAGTCCATCGGACGGATCCTACGAGCAGTACTTC
TRBJ2-3 | . | TRBV25-1 | TRBD2 | CASRGAGGNTDTQYF | TGTGCCAGCAGGGGAGCGGGGGGGAACACAGATACGCAGTATTTT
TRBJ1-2 | . | TRBV7-3 | . | CASSLFGAYGYTF | TGTGCCAGCAGCTTATTTGGGGCCTATGGCTACACCTTC
TRBJ1-5 | . | TRBV7-6 | TRBD1 | CASSPGTGSGQPQHF | TGTGCCAGCAGCCCGGGGACAGGGAGCGGTCAGCCCCAGCATTTT
TRBJ1-1 | . | TRBV7-9 | . | CASTRGRWAEAFF | TGTGCCAGCACCCGCGGAAGGTGGGCTGAAGCTTTCTTT
TRBJ2-1 | . | TRBV4-1 | . | CASSQEATTAYNEQFF | TGCGCCAGCAGCCAAGAAGCGACTACAGCCTACAATGAGCAGTTCTTC
TRBJ2-6 | . | TRBV28 | TRBD1 | CASRTGTGVSSGANVLTF | TGTGCCAGCAGGACCGGGACAGGGGTCTCCTCTGGGGCCAACGTCCTGACTTTC
TRBJ2-7 | . | TRBV11-2 | . | CASSLRRSSYEQYF | TGTGCCAGCAGCTTGAGGAGGAGTTCCTACGAGCAGTACTTC
TRBJ1-2 | . | TRBV30 | TRBD1 | CAWGVPYIRSQGQEDGYTF | TGTGCCTGGGGTGTACCGTACATCAGATCACAGGGGCAAGAGGATGGCTACACCTTC
TRBJ2-1 | . | TRBV5-1 | . | CASSSGDGQFF | TGCGCCAGCAGCTCGGGGGATGGGCAGTTCTTC
TRBJ2-1 | . | TRBV7-2 | . | CASSPHGDNEQFF | TGTGCCAGCAGCCCGCATGGAGACAATGAGCAGTTCTTC
TRBJ1-2 | . | TRBV11-1 | . | CASSLGGPGGQNLYGYTF | TGTGCCAGCAGCTTAGGTGGACCCGGTGGGCAAAATCTCTATGGCTACACCTTC
TRBJ2-7 | . | TRBV6-1 | . | CASSAGSSYEQYF | TGTGCCAGCAGTGCGGGAAGCTCCTACGAGCAGTACTTC
TRBJ2-3 | . | TRBV6-5 | TRBD2 | CASSSLAGAPDTQYF | TGTGCCAGCAGTTCACTAGCGGGGGCGCCAGATACGCAGTATTTT
TRBJ1-4 | . | TRBV6-6 | . | CATATGIGGEKLFF | TGTGCCACCGCTACAGGGATCGGAGGTGAAAAACTGTTTTTT
TRBJ2-5 | . | TRBV27 | . | CASSNRYREETQYF | TGTGCCAGCAGTAACCGATACAGGGAAGAGACCCAGTACTTC
TRBJ2-3 | . | TRBV28 | TRBD2 | CASSTRTSGATDTQYF | TGTGCCAGCAGTACGCGGACTAGCGGAGCCACAGATACGCAGTATTTT
TRBJ2-5 | . | TRBV5-1 | . | CASSLVWTKETQYF | TGCGCCAGCAGCTTGGTTTGGACGAAAGAGACCCAGTACTTC
TRBJ2-7 | . | TRBV27 | . | CASSLGPFAYEQYF | TGTGCCAGCAGTTTGGGGCCATTTGCCTACGAGCAGTACTTC
TRBJ2-1 | . | TRBV27 | TRBD2 | CASSLSTSRAPLGNEQFF | TGTGCCAGCAGTTTATCGACTAGCCGCGCTCCATTAGGCAATGAGCAGTTCTTC
TRBJ1-2 | . | TRBV4-1 | . | CASSQAWDTVNYGYTF | TGCGCCAGCAGCCAAGCCTGGGACACAGTTAACTATGGCTACACCTTC
TRBJ2-5 | . | TRBV11-3 | . | CASSLGIQETQYF | TGTGCCAGCAGCCTAGGGATCCAAGAGACCCAGTACTTC
TRBJ1-4 | . | TRBV2 | . | CASGQPVGEKLFF | TGTGCCAGCGGGCAACCCGTGGGTGAAAAACTGTTTTTT
TRBJ2-7 | once | TRBV9 | TRBD2 | CASSAGTSDYYEQYF | TGTGCCAGCAGCGCCGGGACTAGCGACTACTACGAGCAGTACTTC
TRBJ1-5 | . | TRBV5-7 | . | CASSRRGQSQPQHF | TGTGCCAGCAGCCGGAGAGGTCAGTCCCAGCCCCAGCATTTT
TRBJ1-5 | few | TRBV27 | TRBD1 | CASGDSDDQPQHF | TGTGCCAGCGGGGACAGCGACGATCAGCCCCAGCATTTT
TRBJ1-1 | . | TRBV5-6 | . | CASSLPWGGRPHGNTEAFF | TGTGCCAGCAGCTTACCCTGGGGGGGCCGCCCCCATGGGAACACTGAAGCTTTCTTT
TRBJ2-7 | . | TRBV10-3 | TRBD2 | CAIRPGLAGTRSSYEQYF | TGTGCCATCAGACCGGGACTAGCGGGAACAAGGAGCTCCTACGAGCAGTACTTC
TRBJ1-6 | . | TRBV27 | . | CASSLQGRGSPLHF | TGTGCCAGCAGTTTACAGGGGCGCGGTTCACCCCTCCACTTT
TRBJ2-7 | . | TRBV27 | . | CASSLVGGGEQQYF | TGTGCCAGCAGTCTAGTCGGGGGCGGGGAACAGCAGTACTTC
TRBJ1-5 | . | TRBV6-5 | . | CASSYSQGNQPQHF | TGTGCCAGCAGTTACTCGCAAGGCAATCAGCCCCAGCATTTT
TRBJ1-3 | . | TRBV19 | . | CASKTGSGNTIYF | TGTGCCAGCAAGACAGGTTCGGGAAACACCATATATTTT
TRBJ1-5 | . | TRBV6-1 | TRBD1 | CASYARGHQPQHF | TGTGCCAGCTACGCCAGGGGGCACCAGCCCCAGCATTTT
TRBJ2-1 | . | TRBV10-3 | TRBD1 | CATLTYRGNEQFF | TGTGCCACCCTAACGTACAGGGGAAATGAGCAGTTCTTC
TRBJ1-4 | . | TRBV7-9 | . | CASGHGGMNEKLFF | TGTGCCAGCGGGCATGGGGGGATGAATGAAAAACTGTTTTTT
TRBJ1-3 | . | TRBV6-1 | . | CASSGQEPGNTIYF | TGTGCCAGCAGTGGACAGGAGCCTGGAAACACCATATATTTT
TRBJ1-5 | . | TRBV6-5 | . | CASSSEGGNQPQHF | TGTGCCAGCAGTAGTGAGGGGGGCAATCAGCCCCAGCATTTT
TRBJ2-1 | . | TRBV15 | . | CATSRDRNEQFF | TGTGCCACCAGCAGAGATAGGAATGAGCAGTTCTTC
TRBJ2-7 | . | TRBV2 | TRBD2 | CASRPGLAGGKEQYF | TGTGCCAGCAGACCTGGACTAGCGGGAGGGAAGGAGCAGTACTTC
TRBJ2-1 | . | TRBV10-1 | TRBD1 | CASSDQGENYNEQFF | TGCGCCAGCAGTGATCAGGGGGAGAACTACAATGAGCAGTTCTTC
TRBJ2-7 | . | TRBV5-1 | TRBD2 | CASSLEQAGRHEQYF | TGCGCCAGCAGCTTGGAACAGGCCGGGAGGCACGAGCAGTACTTC
TRBJ2-4 | . | TRBV2 | . | CASSEYIAKNIQYF | TGTGCCAGCAGTGAATATATAGCCAAAAACATTCAGTACTTC
TRBJ1-1 | . | TRBV9 | . | CASSAQDELNTEAFF | TGTGCCAGCAGCGCCCAAGATGAACTGAACACTGAAGCTTTCTTT
TRBJ2-7 | . | TRBV11-1 | TRBD2 | CASSFTTGRGDEQYF | TGTGCCAGCAGCTTTACGACGGGGCGGGGGGACGAGCAGTACTTC
TRBJ2-3 | . | TRBV5-4 | . | CASSGDILVQSTDTQYF | TGTGCCAGCAGCGGGGACATTCTGGTGCAGAGCACAGATACGCAGTATTTT